This T cell receptor beta chain was identified in a study of post-analysis software for immune sequencing data. Study information: Several disease courses (relapsing-remitting, secondary progressive and progressive-relapsing) of multiple sclerosis were included. General study findings and limits: Those with multiple sclerosis, the patient group, showed significantly lower normalized Chao1 diversity than controls. Relative to controls, patients had 5 or 6 TRBV segments at higher frequency, with TRBV5-6, TRBV5-1 and TRBV20-1 among these. Co-batched samples clustered tightly together by F measure.

Germline trimming cut 0 bases from V and 2 bases from J; bases unmatched to any gene: 9. In germline, CDR1 is LGHNA, CDR2 YNFKEQ. There are 18 residues in the CDR3. TCR beta libraries were prepared from cDNA with unique molecular identifiers. T cells numbering about 1 to 10 million gave rise to a few hundred thousand cDNA molecules. MiXCR was run by TCRdb on the PCR reads, yielding one entry per CDR3 protein. This sample yields 350,000 to 450,000 distinct CDR3 sequences, of which more than 30% are seen a single time; around 8% belongs to the top ten. Only a few counts were recorded for this clonotype. Its specificity is not known.

This clonotype originated in a girl under 10 years old with multiple sclerosis. The chain joins TRBV4-2 to TRBJ2-7; 11 nucleotides align to TRBD2. The source material was blood. The CDR3 is CASSQELRASGRPYEQYF. In nucleotides, the CDR3 is TGTGCCAGCAGCCAAGAACTACGTGCTAGCGGGAGGCCCTACGAGCAGTACTTC.